These 32 T cell receptor beta chains share one sample of origin, sequenced in a study of T cell repertoires in cytomegalovirus infection. Their target antigens are unknown. TCRdb redid the calling of the reads with MiXCR, one entry per CDR3 protein. The data show 650,000 to 850,000 distinct CDR3 sequences, 25% to 30% seen once. This specimen was cultured CD8+ T cells from PBMCs, taken from culture after CMV antigen stimulation. Every receptor here comes from a human donor in good health (CMV status not recorded). Some clones in this sample may be carry-over from other donors' samples.

This clonotype was seen many times. The chain couples TRBV12-3 or TRBV12-4 to TRBJ2-7; D could derive from TRBD1 or TRBD2 (5 bases each). V was cut by 4 bases and J by 6 bases, with 10 bases left in between. The CDR3 has 12 amino acids. The CDR3 DNA sequence: TGTGCCAGCAGTTCGGGACGGATCGAGCAGTACTTC. Amino acids: CASSSGRIEQYF.

A few counts support this clonotype. V usage is TRBV27 and J usage is TRBJ2-7, with D possibly matching TRBD2 (6 bases). V lost 5 bases and J lost 3, with 11 bases in between. The CDR3 has 13 residues. Germline CDR1 and CDR2: MNHEY and SMNVEV (reference sequence). The CDR3 coding sequence is TGTGCCAGCAGTCTCGCGGGACTCTACGAGCAGTACGTC. It encodes CASSLAGLYEQYV.

The rearrangement joins TRBV11-2 to TRBJ1-2; D not resolved. This CDR3 comprises 16 residues. V was shortened by 4 bases and J by 4 bases, with 19 bases between the two germline ends. The V gene's germline CDR1 is SGHAT and CDR2 FQNNGV. The CDR3 sequence: CASSSALEGSGYGYTF. The CDR3 DNA follows: TGTGCCAGCAGCTCAGCCCTAGAGGGTTCGGGCTATGGCTACACCTTC.

This rearrangement joins TRBV7-6 to TRBJ1-1; TRBD1 might be the D (5 bases). The germline gives CDR1 SGHVS, CDR2 FNYEAQ. The V and J ends lost 1 base and 5 bases respectively, with 14 bases between them. This CDR3 contains 15 residues. The CDR3 nucleotides read TGTGCCAGCAGCTTAGGTCTGGGTGAGGGGACTGAAGCTTTCTTT. This codes for CASSLGLGEGTEAFF.

The rearrangement links TRBV29-1 to TRBJ2-5; D may match TRBD1 or TRBD2 (5 bases each). The germline V gene encodes CDR1 SQVTM and CDR2 ANQGSEA. The CDR3 extends over 15 amino acids. The V and J ends lost 3 bases and 2 bases respectively, with 16 bases between them. The CDR3 loop reads CSVDRRDPLQETQYF. DNA of the CDR3: TGCAGCGTTGACCGTCGGGACCCACTTCAAGAGACCCAGTACTTC.

This clonotype was counted between two and nine times. The gene calls are TRBV27 and TRBJ1-1; 9 bases agree with TRBD1. V was clipped by 6 bases and J by 1 base; unmatched bases: 6. The CDR3 runs to 15 residues. Germline loops: CDR1 MNHEY, CDR2 SMNVEV (reference sequence). The DNA for the CDR3 is TGTGCCAGCAGCGAGCTGACAGGGGGGAACACTGAAGCTTTCTTT. This sequence encodes CASSELTGGNTEAFF.

The J gene is TRBJ2-3, the V gene TRBV27; 15 bases fit TRBD2. Looked up from germline, CDR1 is MNHEY and CDR2 is SMNVEV (reference sequence). The J segment lost 4 bases and the V segment lost 7 bases, leaving 3 bases of the junction unmatched. The CDR3 runs to 15 residues. The CDR3 DNA reads TGTGCCAGCATGGGACTAGCGGGGGGCGCAGATACGCAGTATTTT. Translating it yields CASMGLAGGADTQYF.

CDR3 sequence (DNA): TGCGCCAGCAGCCCGCGGGGGGGCCACTACAATGAGCAGTTCTTC. This translates into CASSPRGGHYNEQFF. The chain combines TRBV4-3 with TRBJ2-1; 9 bases are a match to TRBD2. CDR3 length: 15 amino acids. J was trimmed by 3 bases and V by 4 bases; bases with no gene match: 4. Germline assignment: CDR1 LGHNA and CDR2 YSLEER.

This clonotype occurred a few times. The CDR3 here is CASTIGRQGNQETQYF. Written as DNA, the CDR3 is TGTGCCAGCACGATAGGAAGGCAGGGCAACCAAGAGACCCAGTACTTC. The chain has TRBV7-6 and TRBJ2-5; D might be TRBD1 (5 bases). The CDR3 loop spans 16 amino acids. Trimming shortened V by 7 bases and J by 0 bases, and 18 bases separated the two germline ends. CDR1 and CDR2 from the germline V gene are SGHVS and FNYEAQ.

J is TRBJ2-2 and V is TRBV28; D is uncertain. Germline lookup yields CDR1 MDHEN and CDR2 SYDVKM. The CDR3 is made up of 15 amino acids. Trimming removed 3 bases from V and 5 bases from J, with 13 bases in between. The CDR3: CASSLVRLRTGELFF. The CDR3 DNA follows: TGTGCCAGCAGTTTGGTGCGTTTGAGGACCGGGGAGCTGTTTTTT. Looking up the rest from reference TRBV28 and TRBJ2-2 gives the full variable domain: DVKVTQSSRYLVKRTGEKVFLECVQDMDHENMFWYRQDPGLGLRLIYFSYDVKMKEKGDIPEGYSVSREKKERFSLILESASTNQTSMYLCASSLVRLRTGELFFGEGSRLTVL.

This chain joins TRBV24-1 and TRBJ1-5, with D possibly matching TRBD1 (6 bases). V shed 5 bases and J shed 5 bases, with 18 bases lying between them. The CDR3 spans 16 residues. In germline, CDR1 is KGHDR, CDR2 SFDVKD. CDR3 coding DNA: TGTGCCACCAGTGCCCAAGGAACAGGGCTGGATCAGCCCCAGCATTTT. Protein: CATSAQGTGLDQPQHF.

This sequence joins TRBV12-3 or TRBV12-4 and TRBJ1-1; no clear D gene. V shed 8 bases and J shed 1 base, with 17 bases lying between them. This CDR3 is built from 15 residues. The CDR3 loop reads CASGSMEGENTEAFF. The CDR3 coding sequence is TGTGCCAGCGGGTCGATGGAGGGAGAGAACACTGAAGCTTTCTTT.

The genes are TRBV4-1 and TRBJ2-2, with 8 nucleotides matching TRBD1. Germline V gene data show CDR1 as MGHRA and CDR2 as YSYEKL. This CDR3 is built from 15 residues. V trimming: 7 bases; J trimming: 3 bases; junction bases outside the gene matches: 7. Here the CDR3 DNA reads TGCGCCAGCACTCCCTTACAGGGGGACACCGGGGAGCTGTTTTTT. Translating it yields CASTPLQGDTGELFF.

The chain combines TRBV20-1 with TRBJ2-5, with a possible D match to TRBD2 (6 bases). Per the germline V gene, CDR1 is DFQATT and CDR2 is SNEGSKA (reference sequence). V was cut by 2 bases and J by 3 bases, with 22 bases left in between. This CDR3 is built from 17 residues. This chain's CDR3 is CSARRGWGYDSKETQYF. As DNA, the CDR3 is TGCAGTGCTAGACGGGGGTGGGGATATGATTCCAAAGAGACCCAGTACTTC.

This clonotype was found many times. This chain links TRBV7-9 with TRBJ2-2; unclear D gene. The CDR3 has 14 residues. With 8 bases removed from V and 0 bases from J, the gap between germline ends came to 10 bases. Germline-derived CDR1 and CDR2 are SEHNR and FQNEAQ (reference sequence). CDR3 amino acids: CASQRSSNTGELFF. The CDR3 DNA sequence: TGTGCCAGCCAGAGAAGCTCGAACACCGGGGAGCTGTTTTTT.

The chain employs TRBV10-3 and TRBJ1-1, with a possible D match to TRBD1 (5 bases). The CDR3 spans 12 residues. Trimming removed 4 bases at V and 4 bases at J, with 7 bases between. Germline V gene data show CDR1 as ENHRY and CDR2 as SYGVKD. The CDR3 region has the DNA TGTGCCATCAGTGGGGGGGTCACTGAAGCTTTCTTT. Translated, it gives CAISGGVTEAFF.

V and J are TRBV10-3 and TRBJ1-1; D not certain. CDR3 length: 13 residues. Germline V gene lookup returns CDR1 ENHRY and CDR2 SYGVKD. V was shortened by 5 bases and J by 9 bases, with 16 bases between the two germline ends. CDR3 bases: TGTGCCATCAGTCCCTCTGGCGAGAGTCAAGCTTTCTTT. This encodes CAISPSGESQAFF.

For the CDR3, the DNA is TGCAGCGTTGAAGATGAGGGAGGTTCTTATGGCTACACCTTC. Translation: CSVEDEGGSYGYTF. V usage is TRBV29-1 and J usage is TRBJ1-2, with D hard to call. Germline CDR1 SQVTM, CDR2 ANQGSEA. The CDR3 contains 14 residues. Trimming stripped 0 bases from V and 5 bases from J, with 13 bases between.

This clonotype showed up just a few times. The chain is built from TRBV6-1 and TRBJ2-7; D may match TRBD1 or TRBD2 (5 bases each). The CDR3 covers 18 residues. V was clipped by 4 bases and J by 1 base, with 23 bases between them. In germline, CDR1 is MNHNS, CDR2 SASEGT. The CDR3 sequence: CASSVRDGLANWSYEQYF. In DNA form, the CDR3 reads TGTGCCAGCAGTGTCCGGGACGGACTCGCTAATTGGTCCTACGAGCAGTACTTC.

This clonotype appeared a few times. The chain carries TRBV10-1 and TRBJ1-6; 7 bases align to TRBD1. This CDR3 region has 19 residues. Germline V CDR1 and CDR2: WNHNN, SYGVQD (reference sequence). The chain's CDR3 is CAGEGPGQMRGSYNSPLHF. CDR3 bases: TGCGCGGGTGAGGGTCCGGGACAGATGAGGGGCTCCTATAATTCACCCCTCCACTTT.

CDR3 DNA sequence: TGTGCCAGCAGTCCCCGTGGGGTCGTCACTGAAGCTTTCTTT. Its translation: CASSPRGVVTEAFF. This chain connects TRBV27 to TRBJ1-1, with no clear D. The CDR3 has 14 amino acids. Trimming shortened V by 5 bases and J by 4 bases, and 14 bases separated the two germline ends. The germline V gene encodes CDR1 MNHEY and CDR2 SMNVEV (reference sequence).

The CDR3: CAISEGTGNSPLHF. In DNA form, the CDR3 reads TGTGCCATCAGTGAGGGGACAGGTAATTCACCCCTCCACTTT. The chain combines TRBV10-3 with TRBJ1-6; TRBD1 agrees at 8 bases. Germline V CDR1 and CDR2: ENHRY, SYGVKD. Germline trimming cut 2 bases from V and 6 bases from J; bases unmatched to any gene: 0. The CDR3 has 14 amino acids.

The sample holds a few counts of this clonotype. DNA for the CDR3: TGTGCCAGCAGTTACCCCCGACAGGGTCTCACCGGGGAGCTGTTTTTT. Its translation: CASSYPRQGLTGELFF. V and J are TRBV6-2 or TRBV6-3 and TRBJ2-2, with 7 nucleotides matching TRBD1. The V gene's germline CDR1 is MNHEY and CDR2 SVGEGT. V shed 2 bases, J shed 4 bases, and the junction held 7 bases outside the gene matches. The CDR3 contains 16 residues.

The J gene is TRBJ2-7, the V gene TRBV27, with D perhaps TRBD1 or TRBD2 (5 bases each). The germline V gene encodes CDR1 MNHEY and CDR2 SMNVEV (reference sequence). Between the trimmed V and J ends, which lost 5 bases and 3 bases, there was a span of 23 bases. This CDR3 has 17 residues. Here the CDR3 reads CASSPATSGTRIYEQYF. In DNA, the CDR3 is TGTGCCAGCAGTCCGGCAACCTCCGGGACGAGGATCTACGAGCAGTACTTC.

The chain recombines TRBV6-6 with TRBJ2-7; the D is unclear. Germline CDR1 is MNHNY and CDR2 is SVGAGI (reference sequence). V was pared by 0 bases and J by 2 bases, with 11 bases between. The CDR3 length is 15 residues. The CDR3 nucleotides read TGTGCCAGCAGTTACTCGGAAGCTGACCCCTACGAGCAGTACGTC. Its protein product is CASSYSEADPYEQYV.

The rearrangement uses TRBV10-2 and TRBJ2-1; possibly TRBD2 for D (7 bases). V was cut by 7 bases and J by 8 bases, with 15 bases left in between. The CDR3 contains 13 residues. Germline CDR1 WSHSY, CDR2 SAAADI. CDR3 protein: CASTSGGADEQFF. CDR3 in DNA: TGCGCCAGCACCTCTGGGGGGGCGGATGAGCAGTTCTTC.

V usage is TRBV6-5 and J usage is TRBJ2-1; D is ambiguous. There are 14 residues in the CDR3. Deletions cut 0 bases from V and 4 bases from J, with 7 bases between. Germline loops: CDR1 MNHEY, CDR2 SVGAGI. The CDR3 nucleotides are TGTGCCAGCAGTTACTCCGGACGGTACAATGAGCAGTTCTTC. Translation: CASSYSGRYNEQFF.

This chain links TRBV7-9 with TRBJ2-7; D possibly uses TRBD1 or TRBD2 (6 bases each). The CDR3 sequence is 15 residues long. V dropped 5 bases and J dropped 6 bases, with 20 bases sitting between them. CDR1 is SEHNR and CDR2 is FQNEAQ in the germline V gene (reference sequence). CDR3 sequence: CASSLGGGRKREQYF. Written as DNA, the CDR3 is TGTGCCAGCAGCCTAGGGGGAGGTCGAAAGCGCGAGCAGTACTTC.

This clonotype was detected once. The chain uses TRBV4-2 and TRBJ2-1; D is perhaps TRBD2 (5 bases). V dropped 0 bases and J dropped 4 bases, with 13 bases sitting between them. Germline loops: CDR1 LGHNA, CDR2 YNFKEQ. The length of the CDR3 is 16 residues. CDR3 DNA sequence: TGTGCCAGCAGCCAAGAAACCGGGAATTCATACAATGAGCAGTTCTTC. Its translation: CASSQETGNSYNEQFF.

V is TRBV15 and J is TRBJ1-3; D is unclear. This CDR3 comprises 17 residues. Germline V gives CDR1 LNHNV, CDR2 YYDKDF (reference sequence). V was shortened by 0 bases and J by 0 bases, with 12 bases between the two germline ends. CDR3 sequence: CATSRDRRPYSGNTIYF. The CDR3 DNA follows: TGTGCCACCAGCAGAGATCGGCGCCCATACTCTGGAAACACCATATATTTT.

CDR3 nucleotides: TGTGCCAGCAGAATAGGACAGGGGATCGCAGATACGCAGTATTTT. This sequence encodes CASRIGQGIADTQYF. The chain links TRBV7-9 to TRBJ2-3; TRBD1 agrees at 9 bases. Germline loops: CDR1 SEHNR, CDR2 FQNEAQ (reference sequence). The CDR3 has 15 residues. After removal of 6 bases from V and 4 bases from J, the junction contained 8 bases not matched to a gene.

V gene TRBV20-1 combines with J gene TRBJ1-1; 9 bases are a match to TRBD1. The germline CDR1 and CDR2 sequences are DFQATT and SNEGSKA (reference sequence). This CDR3 contains 13 residues. With V trimmed by 3 bases and J by 3 bases, 2 bases remained unmatched. The CDR3 DNA is TGCAGTGCTAGGACAGGGGGTGACACTGAAGCTTTCTTT. This encodes CSARTGGDTEAFF.